The TCR beta chain described here comes from a study of cytomegalovirus exposure and HLA in healthy donors. PCR involved 60 Vbeta and 13 Jbeta primers. Libraries were prepared by immunoSEQ multiplex PCR; TCRdb keeps only in-frame clonotypes and omits some of them. The sample comprises 160,000 or so clones, about 72% of which are singletons, and roughly 1.4% rests with the top ten. The germline CDR1 and CDR2 sequences are SGHDT and YYEEEE. V shed 3 bases and J 2 bases; nucleotides not matched to a gene: 7. This CDR3 is 15 amino acids long. The clonotype was recovered from a man aged 55 to 70 in good health and CMV-seronegative. The V and J genes are TRBV5-6 and TRBJ2-7, with TRBD2 matching 8 bases. The sample consisted of PBMCs. The CDR3 DNA reads TGTGCCAGCAGCTCCCCAGCGGGGGCCACCTACGAGCAGTACTTC. Protein product: CASSSPAGATYEQYF.